The 9 T cell receptor beta chains in this list originate from one sample, sequenced in a study of shared clonotypes between healthy human individuals. Assay used: immunoSEQ multiplex PCR; TCRdb lists only in-frame clones, some missing. Of roughly 2,000,000 clones listed, roughly 93% were seen once; the top ten hold over 1.5%. Selected positively for CCR7 and CD45RO-negative, naive CD8 cells excluded terminally differentiated effector memory CD45RA+ cells. Sequences were obtained from naive CD8+ T cells from PBMCs. The source is a man aged 18 to 29 in good health. Some clones in this sample may be carry-over from other donors' samples.

This chain uses TRBV11-2 with TRBJ1-1; no clear D. Germline V gives CDR1 SGHAT, CDR2 FQNNGV. The germline V and J ends were trimmed by 5 bases and 11 bases, with 15 bases remaining between them. This CDR3 is built from 12 residues. The DNA of the CDR3 is TGTGCCAGCAGCCAAAACCCCTTTCCGGCTTTCTTT. Translation gives CASSQNPFPAFF.

This chain joins TRBV5-5 and TRBJ1-4; tentative D call: TRBD1 (5 bases). Per the germline V gene, CDR1 is SGHKS and CDR2 is YYEKEE (reference sequence). The CDR3 runs to 18 residues. Trimming removed 4 bases at V and 3 bases at J, with 22 bases between. This CDR3 is CASSGDERGGVSNEKLFF. The CDR3 DNA sequence: TGTGCCAGCAGCGGGGACGAGCGAGGAGGTGTGTCTAATGAAAAACTGTTTTTT.

The chain links TRBV5-4 to TRBJ1-1; unclear D gene. CDR1 is SGHNT and CDR2 is YYREEE in the germline V gene (reference sequence). The CDR3 loop spans 14 amino acids. V lost 0 bases, J lost 1 base, and 7 bases lay in between. In DNA, the CDR3 is TGTGCCAGCAGCTTGGAGACGGAGAACACTGAAGCTTTCTTT. Residues: CASSLETENTEAFF.

This clone was picked up a small number of times. The chain recombines TRBV9 with TRBJ1-1; 8 bases match TRBD1. V lost 1 base to trimming and J lost 0 bases; unmatched junction nucleotides: 11. The germline CDR1 and CDR2 sequences are SGDLS and YYNGEE. The CDR3 runs 18 residues. The CDR3 region is CASSVFPTNRGVNTEAFF. In nucleotides, the CDR3 is TGTGCCAGCAGCGTATTTCCCACAAACAGGGGGGTGAACACTGAAGCTTTCTTT.

This chain links TRBV6-5 with TRBJ2-7; 7 nucleotides match TRBD1. The CDR3 has 15 residues. The junction had 11 bases not matched to a gene; V was cut back by 6 bases and J by 3 bases. The germline CDR1 and CDR2 sequences are MNHEY and SVGAGI. The CDR3 spells CASRLTGWDIYEQYF. CDR3 nucleotides: TGTGCCAGCAGACTGACAGGGTGGGACATCTACGAGCAGTACTTC.

The chain couples TRBV28 to TRBJ2-7, with D uncertain. Per the germline V gene, CDR1 is MDHEN and CDR2 is SYDVKM. V gave up 8 bases and J gave up 0 bases, with 17 bases separating them. This CDR3 has 15 amino acids. CDR3 in amino acids: CASAFYGESSYEQYF. The CDR3 DNA follows: TGTGCCAGCGCATTCTACGGAGAGAGCTCCTACGAGCAGTACTTC.

Worth noting for this clone: In the same sample, other DNA sequences code for this CDR3. The V and J genes are TRBV29-1 and TRBJ1-2; D possibly corresponds to TRBD1 (5 bases). Germline loops: CDR1 SQVTM, CDR2 ANQGSEA. CDR3 size: 12 residues. The germline V and J ends were trimmed by 4 bases and 4 bases, with 10 bases remaining between them. The chain's CDR3 is CSVVGGGYGYTF. The CDR3 nucleotides are TGCAGCGTTGTAGGTGGGGGCTATGGCTACACCTTC.

The gene calls are TRBV28 and TRBJ2-6; D remains unclear. The CDR3 sequence is 13 residues long. V was shortened by 5 bases and J by 2 bases, with 4 bases between the two germline ends. CDR1 and CDR2 from the germline V gene are MDHEN and SYDVKM. The CDR3 DNA follows: TGTGCCAGCAGTAAGGCTGGGGCCAACGTCCTGACTTTC. As protein: CASSKAGANVLTF.

V and J are TRBV27 and TRBJ2-1; TRBD2 might be the D (5 bases). V shed 6 bases and J shed 4 bases, with 13 bases lying between them. The CDR3 sequence is 14 residues long. CDR1 is MNHEY, CDR2 SMNVEV, per germline (reference sequence). DNA for the CDR3: TGTGCCAGCAGCCATAAACTAGGTTACAATGAGCAGTTCTTC. Protein sequence: CASSHKLGYNEQFF.